This paragraph covers one TCR beta chain sequence. TCRdb's copy holds only in-frame clones and misses some; the assay was immunoSEQ multiplex PCR. The table lists more than 85,000 clones, around 86% of them singletons. These data originate in a study of blood T cell repertoires in COVID-19. Across the whole study: Acute and convalescent COVID-19 specimens originated in the United States, Italy and Spain. Sample material is recorded as cDNA or gDNA derived from T cells, B-cell-depleted T cells, or PBMCs.

V lost 8 bases to trimming and J lost 0 bases; unmatched junction nucleotides: 6. Germline-derived CDR1 and CDR2 are MNHEY and SMNVEV (reference sequence). The CDR3 is made up of 15 amino acids. The gene calls are TRBV27 and TRBJ2-5; TRBD1 matches at 10 bases. This clonotype originated in a woman in her 70s with acute or convalescent COVID-19. Source material: peripheral blood. CDR3 protein: CASGDRGMYQETQYF. The CDR3 DNA is TGTGCCAGCGGGGACAGGGGAATGTACCAAGAGACCCAGTACTTC.